Listed here is a single T cell receptor beta chain. The data originate from a study of OX40 agonist ivuxolimab in advanced cancers. The V segment lost 4 bases and the J segment 4 bases; nucleotides outside the gene matches: 2. Germline V gene sequence: CDR1 MGHRA, CDR2 YSYEKL. The CDR3 has 15 residues. This table comes from immunoSEQ multiplex PCR, and its TCRdb copy is limited to in-frame clones, with some not included. Of over 45,000 clones in the sample, more than 85% were seen once. The chain combines TRBV4-1 with TRBJ2-7, with 15 bases identical to TRBD2. Specimen: CD4+ or CD8+ T cells sorted from blood, collected in a trial of the OX40 agonist ivuxolimab. The receptor was isolated from an adult with an advanced solid tumor such as melanoma, head and neck, liver or kidney cancer. Here the CDR3 DNA reads TGCGCCAGCAGCCCTGGACTAGCGGGGGGGTACGAGCAGTACTTC. Translated: CASSPGLAGGYEQYF.